This section outlines one T cell receptor (beta chain) sequence together with its context. Authors' processing steps: The authors estimated nucleated cell counts from reference gene primer amplification. The table came from immunoSEQ multiplex PCR; TCRdb's copy has only in-frame clones and leaves some out. V and J calls and clone size are as listed in that table; D and trimming were resolved from the DNA. The sample lists 90,000 to 120,000 clones; roughly four fifths were seen once. This specimen belongs to a study of blood T cell repertoires in COVID-19. Trimming at V came to 0 bases and at J to 0 bases, leaving 11 bases not matched to a gene. Germline assignment: CDR1 ENHRY and CDR2 SYGVKD. The CDR3 consists of 19 residues.

This TCR derives from a man between 60 and 75 years old with acute or convalescent COVID-19. This sequence joins TRBV10-3 and TRBJ1-1, with 9 bases matching TRBD1. The material sequenced was peripheral blood. Here the CDR3 reads CAISESGGGTGRMNTEAFF. Written as DNA, the CDR3 is TGTGCCATCAGTGAGTCCGGTGGAGGGACAGGGCGCATGAACACTGAAGCTTTCTTT.